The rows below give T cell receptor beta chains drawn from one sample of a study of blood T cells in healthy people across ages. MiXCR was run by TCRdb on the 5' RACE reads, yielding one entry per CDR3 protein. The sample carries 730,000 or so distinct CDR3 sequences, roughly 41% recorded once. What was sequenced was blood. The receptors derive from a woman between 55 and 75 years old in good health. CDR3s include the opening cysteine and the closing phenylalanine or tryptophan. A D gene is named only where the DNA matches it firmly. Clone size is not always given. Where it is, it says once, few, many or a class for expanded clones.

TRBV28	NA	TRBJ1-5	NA	CASRRPGFSNQPQHF	TGTGCCAGCAGACGCCCAGGGTTTAGCAATCAGCCCCAGCATTTT
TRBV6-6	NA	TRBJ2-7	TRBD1	CASSYGTGYEQYF	TGTGCCAGCAGTTACGGGACAGGGTACGAGCAGTACTTC
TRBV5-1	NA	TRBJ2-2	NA	CASSDAETGELFF	TGCGCCAGCAGCGATGCGGAAACCGGGGAGCTGTTTTTT
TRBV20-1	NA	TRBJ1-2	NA	CSASLAQDPPGYTF	TGCAGTGCTAGCCTCGCCCAGGACCCGCCGGGCTACACCTTC
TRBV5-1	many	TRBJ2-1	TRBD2	CASSLAGAGAYNEQFF	TGCGCCAGCAGCTTGGCGGGAGCGGGAGCCTACAATGAGCAGTTCTTC
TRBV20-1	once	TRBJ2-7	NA	CSAGLSGDNYNEQYF	TGCAGTGCGGGTTTAAGCGGAGATAACTACAATGAGCAGTACTTC
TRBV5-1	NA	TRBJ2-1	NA	CASSNAGTGYNEQFF	TGCGCCAGCAGCAACGCCGGGACTGGCTACAATGAGCAGTTCTTC
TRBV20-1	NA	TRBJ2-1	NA	CSAKGERGYNEQFF	TGCAGTGCTAAGGGGGAAAGGGGCTACAATGAGCAGTTCTTC
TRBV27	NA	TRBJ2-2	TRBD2	CASSPRPGGNTGELFF	TGTGCCAGCAGTCCTAGACCGGGGGGAAACACCGGGGAGCTGTTTTTT
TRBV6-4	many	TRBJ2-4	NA	CASSRPESPGYF	TGTGCCAGCAGCCGCCCAGAGAGCCCCGGGTACTTC
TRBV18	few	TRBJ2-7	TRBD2	CASSPVGGRPYEQYF	TGTGCCAGCTCACCAGTTGGCGGGAGACCCTACGAGCAGTACTTC
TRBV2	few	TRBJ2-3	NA	CASSVRSPSTDTQYF	TGTGCCAGCAGTGTGAGGTCTCCTAGCACAGATACGCAGTATTTT
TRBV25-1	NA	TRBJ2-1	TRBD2	CASSEYKVTETSPEQFF	TGTGCCAGCAGTGAATATAAGGTCACAGAGACTAGCCCTGAGCAGTTCTTC
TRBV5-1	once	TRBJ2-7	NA	CASSPEGRSSYNEQYF	TGCGCCAGCAGCCCCGAAGGACGGAGCTCCTACAATGAGCAGTACTTC
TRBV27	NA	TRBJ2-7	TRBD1	CASRTGQYEQYF	TGTGCCAGCAGGACGGGACAGTACGAGCAGTACTTC
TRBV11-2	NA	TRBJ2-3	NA	CASSQATGSPDTQYF	TGTGCCAGCAGCCAGGCAACAGGGAGCCCAGATACGCAGTATTTT
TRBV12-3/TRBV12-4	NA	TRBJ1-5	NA	CASSDNNQPQHF	TGTGCCAGCAGTGACAACAATCAGCCCCAGCATTTT
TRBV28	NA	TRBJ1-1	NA	CASSETPMNTEAFF	TGTGCCAGCAGCGAAACTCCTATGAACACTGAAGCTTTCTTT
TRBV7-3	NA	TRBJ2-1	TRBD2	CASSTGTSGSNEQFF	TGTGCCAGCAGCACCGGGACTAGCGGGAGTAATGAGCAGTTCTTC
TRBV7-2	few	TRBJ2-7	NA	CASSLLSGLAYEQYF	TGTGCCAGCAGCTTATTGTCGGGACTCGCCTACGAGCAGTACTTC
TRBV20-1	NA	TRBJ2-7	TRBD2	CSARGRLAGDPYEQYF	TGCAGTGCCAGGGGTAGACTAGCGGGAGACCCCTACGAGCAGTACTTC
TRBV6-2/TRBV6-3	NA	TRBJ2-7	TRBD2	CASSMTSGRPFRSYNEQYF	TGTGCCAGCAGCATGACTAGCGGGAGACCGTTCCGGTCTTACAATGAGCAGTACTTC
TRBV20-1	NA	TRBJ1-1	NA	CSARDGHPNTEAFF	TGCAGTGCTAGAGATGGACACCCGAACACTGAAGCTTTCTTT
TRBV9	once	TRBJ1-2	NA	CASSVGGQGSYTF	TGTGCCAGCAGCGTAGGGGGTCAGGGCAGCTACACCTTC
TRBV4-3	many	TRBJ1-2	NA	CASSQRLLDYGYTF	TGCGCCAGCAGCCAGAGACTCCTCGACTATGGCTACACCTTC
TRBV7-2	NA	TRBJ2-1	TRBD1	CASSGRDRGSYNEQFF	TGTGCCAGCAGCGGACGGGACAGGGGCTCCTACAATGAGCAGTTCTTC
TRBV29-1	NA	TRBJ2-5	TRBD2	CSAQLAGNQETQYF	TGCAGCGCGCAGCTAGCGGGGAATCAAGAGACCCAGTACTTC
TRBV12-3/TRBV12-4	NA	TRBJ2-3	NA	CASSFQTPDTQYF	TGTGCCAGCAGTTTCCAGACGCCAGATACGCAGTATTTT
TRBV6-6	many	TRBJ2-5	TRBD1	CASSYGTGGTQYF	TGTGCCAGCAGTTATGGGACAGGGGGGACCCAGTACTTC
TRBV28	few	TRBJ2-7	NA	CASTGTSPYEQYF	TGTGCCAGCACCGGGACATCCCCCTACGAGCAGTACTTC
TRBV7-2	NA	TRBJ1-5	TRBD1	CASSWTGAKDQPQHF	TGTGCCAGCAGCTGGACAGGGGCAAAAGATCAGCCCCAGCATTTT
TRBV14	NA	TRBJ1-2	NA	CASSRDFNYGYTF	TGTGCCAGCAGCCGGGATTTTAACTATGGCTACACCTTC
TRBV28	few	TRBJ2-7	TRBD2	CASSRTSGSYNEQYF	TGTGCCAGCAGTAGGACTAGCGGCTCCTACAATGAGCAGTACTTC
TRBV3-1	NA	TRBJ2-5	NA	CASSQDPQHQGTQYF	TGTGCCAGCAGCCAAGATCCCCAGCACCAAGGGACCCAGTACTTC
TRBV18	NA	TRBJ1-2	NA	CASSLESRDYGYTF	TGTGCCAGCTCACTGGAATCAAGGGACTATGGCTACACCTTC
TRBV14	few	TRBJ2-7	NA	CASSHPLDSQRPYEQYF	TGTGCCAGCAGCCACCCACTGGACAGCCAAAGACCCTACGAGCAGTACTTC
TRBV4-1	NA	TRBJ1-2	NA	CASSQEEGRYGYTF	TGCGCCAGCAGCCAAGAGGAGGGGAGGTATGGCTACACCTTC
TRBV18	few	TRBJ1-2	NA	CASSTRDIYGYTF	TGTGCCAGCTCAACCCGGGACATCTATGGCTACACCTTC
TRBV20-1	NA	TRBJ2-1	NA	CSASDQANEQFF	TGCAGTGCTAGCGATCAGGCCAATGAGCAGTTCTTC
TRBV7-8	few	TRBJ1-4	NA	CASSIGGSVNEKLFF	TGTGCCAGCAGCATCGGAGGGTCAGTGAATGAAAAACTGTTTTTT
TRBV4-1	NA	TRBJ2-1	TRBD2	CASSHVLAEYNEQFF	TGCGCCAGCAGCCACGTTCTAGCGGAGTACAATGAGCAGTTCTTC
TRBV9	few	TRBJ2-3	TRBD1	CASSAGGGPDTQYF	TGTGCCAGCAGCGCAGGGGGCGGCCCAGATACGCAGTATTTT
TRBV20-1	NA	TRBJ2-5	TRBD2	CSARRLAGSQETQYF	TGCAGTGCTAGGCGGCTAGCGGGTTCACAAGAGACCCAGTACTTC
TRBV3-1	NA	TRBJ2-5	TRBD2	CASSHPAGGFETQYF	TGTGCCAGCAGCCACCCCGCGGGAGGTTTTGAGACCCAGTACTTC
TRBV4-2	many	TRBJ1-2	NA	CASSQARGAEGYGYTF	TGTGCCAGCAGCCAAGCTCGGGGGGCGGAAGGCTATGGCTACACCTTC
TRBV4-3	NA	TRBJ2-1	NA	CASSQEGTLYNEQFF	TGCGCCAGCAGCCAAGAGGGGACCTTATACAATGAGCAGTTCTTC
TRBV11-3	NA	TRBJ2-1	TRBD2	CASSRLTSGGEGEQFF	TGTGCCAGCAGCCGATTGACTAGCGGGGGGGAGGGTGAGCAGTTCTTC
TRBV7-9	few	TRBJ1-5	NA	CASSLGSGQPQHF	TGTGCCAGCAGCTTAGGGTCCGGGCAGCCCCAGCATTTT
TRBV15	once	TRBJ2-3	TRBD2	CATSRSGTKSTDTQYF	TGTGCCACCAGCAGATCCGGGACTAAAAGCACAGATACGCAGTATTTT